Below, 19 T cell receptor beta chains from the same sample are listed, as sequenced in a study of identical twins. TCRdb re-called the 5' RACE reads through MiXCR, storing one row per CDR3 protein. The sample yields some 320,000 distinct CDR3 sequences, 10% to 15% seen once. These data were also reused for a study on yellow fever vaccine responses in identical twins.

The sample taken for sequencing was CD8+ T cells sorted from blood. These receptors all stem from a young woman in good health.

This clonotype was counted only a few times. The gene calls are TRBV11-3 and TRBJ2-1; 8 bases are a match to TRBD2. In germline, CDR1 is SGHNT, CDR2 YENEEA. With 11 bases clipped from V and 5 bases from J, the junction kept 8 bases outside the gene matches. The CDR3 covers 13 residues. The CDR3 coding sequence is TGTGCCGGTGGCAGCGGGAGCCACAATGAGCAGTTCTTC. This codes for CAGGSGSHNEQFF.

This clonotype turned up a few times. V is TRBV5-1 and J is TRBJ2-5; TRBD2 matches at 9 bases. CDR3 length equals 16 residues. The V gene's germline CDR1 is SGHRS and CDR2 YFSETQ. V shed 4 bases, J shed 1 base, and the junction held 8 bases outside the gene matches. Written as DNA, the CDR3 is TGCGCCAGCAGCCCTACGCTAGCGGGATCCCAAGAGACCCAGTACTTC. Protein sequence: CASSPTLAGSQETQYF.

There are a few counts of this clonotype. This chain connects TRBV6-5 to TRBJ2-3; D uncertain. Trimming stripped 0 bases from V and 2 bases from J, with 12 bases between. Looked up from germline, CDR1 is MNHEY and CDR2 is SVGAGI. The CDR3 has 16 residues. CDR3 in amino acids: CASSYSQETFTDTQYF. In nucleotides, the CDR3 is TGTGCCAGCAGTTACTCGCAGGAAACCTTCACAGATACGCAGTATTTT.

In this sample, this clonotype turned up many times. The V call is TRBV7-9, the J call TRBJ2-1, with D hard to call. CDR1 SEHNR and CDR2 FQNEAQ come from the germline V gene (reference sequence). This CDR3 has 13 amino acids. Trimming took 1 base from V and 3 from J, leaving 4 bases between them. The DNA of the CDR3 is TGTGCCAGCAGCTTAGACCTCTACAATGAGCAGTTCTTC. This translates into CASSLDLYNEQFF.

CDR3 sequence: CASSQGVLNTGELFF. The CDR3 DNA reads TGTGCCAGCAGCCAAGGGGTCTTGAACACCGGGGAGCTGTTTTTT. The chain carries TRBV3-1 and TRBJ2-2; D gene unclear. CDR1 and CDR2 (germline): LGHDT, YNNKEL (reference sequence). Trimming shortened V by 1 base and J by 1 base, and 7 bases separated the two germline ends. The CDR3 loop spans 15 amino acids.

The chain joins TRBV27 to TRBJ2-1, with TRBD1 matching 8 bases. V trimming: 11 bases; J trimming: 6 bases; junction bases outside the gene matches: 9. Germline V CDR1 and CDR2: MNHEY, SMNVEV (reference sequence). The CDR3 runs 13 residues. CDR3 loop: CASVGQGGNEQFF. CDR3 nucleotides: TGTGCCTCCGTTGGACAGGGTGGCAATGAGCAGTTCTTC.

This clonotype was seen more than once but under ten times. V and J are TRBV20-1 and TRBJ2-3; 15 positions agree with TRBD2. CDR3 length: 16 residues. Germline V gene data show CDR1 as DFQATT and CDR2 as SNEGSKA (reference sequence). The ends lost 6 bases at V and 1 base at J; junction bases unmatched: 5. The CDR3 coding sequence is TGCAGTGCCGGGACTAGCGGGGGGTCACGCACAGATACGCAGTATTTT. This encodes CSAGTSGGSRTDTQYF.

The rearrangement uses TRBV7-9 and TRBJ2-3; 10 nucleotides agree with TRBD2. The CDR3 sequence is 15 residues long. Unmatched junction bases numbered 10, after V lost 5 bases and J lost 8 bases. CDR1 SEHNR and CDR2 FQNEAQ come from the germline V gene (reference sequence). In nucleotides, the CDR3 is TGTGCCAGCAGCGGGCTAGCGGGGGCCTCGGGTACGCAGTATTTT. This gives the protein CASSGLAGASGTQYF.

This clonotype has more than one count but fewer than ten. For the CDR3, the DNA is TGTGCCAGCAGCCACAATAGCGGGAGGGCCAGTGATGAGCAGTTCTTC. This sequence encodes CASSHNSGRASDEQFF. This chain links TRBV3-1 with TRBJ2-1, with 11 bases that match TRBD2. Germline CDR1 and CDR2: LGHDT and YNNKEL (reference sequence). The trim removed 3 bases at V and 8 bases at J, leaving 9 bases unmatched. CDR3 length: 16 amino acids.

This clonotype was seen many times. The J gene is TRBJ2-7, the V gene TRBV20-1; D ambiguous. The CDR3 has 13 residues. The ends were cut back, 0 bases at V and 4 bases at J, with 10 bases in the middle. From germline, CDR1 is DFQATT and CDR2 SNEGSKA (reference sequence). This CDR3 is CSARDHKDYEQYF. The CDR3 nucleotides are TGCAGTGCTAGAGATCATAAAGATTACGAGCAGTACTTC.

The chain couples TRBV27 to TRBJ1-1; TRBD1 is a possible D gene (5 bases). The CDR3 spans 15 residues. CDR1 and CDR2 from the germline V gene are MNHEY and SMNVEV (reference sequence). V lost 5 bases, J lost 2 bases, and 15 bases lay in between. Written as DNA, the CDR3 is TGTGCCAGCAGTGGGGAGACGGGGCCCAACACTGAAGCTTTCTTT. Translated: CASSGETGPNTEAFF.

This clonotype has a count of ten or more. This chain uses TRBV7-9 with TRBJ2-7; either TRBD1 or TRBD2 may supply D (6 bases each). Per the germline V gene, CDR1 is SEHNR and CDR2 is FQNEAQ (reference sequence). Trimming removed 4 bases at V and 12 bases at J, with 16 bases between. This CDR3 comprises 12 residues. CDR3 sequence (DNA): TGTGCCAGCAGCTCGGACGGAGGGGGATGGTACGTC. Translated, it gives CASSSDGGGWYV.

The genes are TRBV5-1 and TRBJ2-2; D assignment may be TRBD1 or TRBD2 (5 bases each). Trimming pared 0 bases from V and 6 bases from J, leaving 21 bases between. This CDR3 is 18 amino acids long. Per the germline V gene, CDR1 is SGHRS and CDR2 is YFSETQ. The CDR3 DNA reads TGCGCCAGCAGCTTGGTCAAACGTGCACAGGTGGGACCCGGGGAGCTGTTTTTT. Amino acid sequence: CASSLVKRAQVGPGELFF.

This clonotype was counted many times. The chain combines TRBV12-3 or TRBV12-4 with TRBJ2-2; the match to TRBD2 covers 10 bases. The V and J ends lost 6 bases and 6 bases, in that order; junction bases with no gene match: 10. This CDR3 is 16 amino acids long. The chain's CDR3 is CASSRGASGSAGELFF. The CDR3 DNA reads as TGTGCCAGCAGCCGCGGGGCTAGCGGGAGCGCCGGGGAGCTGTTTTTT.

This clonotype was counted only a few times. V and J are TRBV5-6 and TRBJ2-7; D uncertain. CDR3 length: 13 amino acids. CDR1 is SGHDT and CDR2 is YYEEEE in the germline V gene. V lost 2 bases to trimming and J lost 1 base, with 7 bases between them. Here the CDR3 DNA reads TGTGCCAGCAGCTTTTTCCAATCCTACGAGCAGTACGTC. It codes for CASSFFQSYEQYV.

This chain connects TRBV7-9 to TRBJ2-1; D unclear. This CDR3 has 12 residues. Germline-derived CDR1 and CDR2 are SEHNR and FQNEAQ (reference sequence). Between the trimmed V and J ends, which lost 0 bases and 11 bases, there was a span of 8 bases. CDR3 DNA: TGTGCCAGCAGCTTAGCGGGATACAAGCAGTTCTTC. This codes for CASSLAGYKQFF.

This clonotype was observed many times. The rearrangement joins TRBV20-1 to TRBJ2-2, with a tentative D call TRBD1 (5 bases). Germline assignment: CDR1 DFQATT and CDR2 SNEGSKA (reference sequence). The CDR3 has 15 residues. V was trimmed by 0 bases and J by 3 bases, leaving 11 bases between them. This CDR3 reads CSARDLARDTGELFF. CDR3 sequence (DNA): TGCAGTGCTAGAGATCTTGCCAGGGACACCGGGGAGCTGTTTTTT.

This clonotype was counted between two and nine times. This chain's CDR3 is CASSDGTGYEAFF. The CDR3, as DNA: TGTGCCAGCAGCGACGGGACAGGGTACGAAGCTTTCTTT. The J gene is TRBJ1-1, the V gene TRBV9, with TRBD1 matching over 9 bases. V lost 3 bases and J lost 8; bases outside the gene matches: 5. CDR1 is SGDLS, CDR2 YYNGEE, per germline. The CDR3 is 13 amino acids.

At least ten counts were recorded for this clonotype. The gene calls are TRBV12-3 or TRBV12-4 and TRBJ2-1; D unclear. Trimming took 7 bases from V and 0 from J, leaving 7 bases between them. The CDR3 has 13 residues. Written as DNA, the CDR3 is TGTGCCAGCACCCGGCCCTCCTACAATGAGCAGTTCTTC. It is translated as CASTRPSYNEQFF.